The sequence of this TCR beta chain was determined in a study of blood T cell repertoires in COVID-19. Study summary: PBMCs, B-cell-depleted T cells, or T cells were the source of the cDNA or gDNA that made up the material.

Seattle patient enrollment occurred during active infection, with longitudinal follow-up thereafter. With 0 bases clipped from V and 9 bases from J, the junction kept 15 bases outside the gene matches. Looked up from germline, CDR1 is SGHRS and CDR2 is YFSETQ. The CDR3 sequence is 18 residues long. Repertoires were generated with immunoSEQ multiplex PCR, while TCRdb's copy carries only in-frame clones and drops some. The sample comprises more than 350,000 clones, about 89% of which are singletons, and 8% to 13% rests with the top ten. The sample was peripheral blood. The V and J genes are TRBV5-1 and TRBJ2-1; TRBD2 matches at 10 bases. The TCR sequence derives from a woman aged 25 to 39 with COVID-19, enrolled during active disease. CDR3 amino acids: CASSLAILAGSRVGEQFF. DNA of the CDR3: TGCGCCAGCAGCTTGGCCATACTAGCGGGATCTCGGGTGGGTGAGCAGTTCTTC.